This T cell receptor (beta chain) emerged from a study of blood T cell repertoires in COVID-19. The V gene's germline CDR1 is SGHTA and CDR2 FQGNSA. The CDR3 consists of 16 residues. The J segment lost 5 bases and the V segment lost 3 bases, leaving 6 bases of the junction unmatched. This clone was detected once. Here immunoSEQ multiplex PCR was the method, and the copy in TCRdb shows in-frame clones only, minus some. This table has some 140,000 clones, about four fifths appearing once. Sample: PBMCs or T cells enriched from blood (not recorded which). The origin of this receptor is a man aged 35 to 55 with acute COVID-19. The J gene is TRBJ2-2, the V gene TRBV7-2; 10 bases line up with TRBD2. CDR3 nucleotides: TGTGCCAGCAGCTTGTCCGGGACTAGCGTTACCGGGGAGCTGTTTTTT. Amino acid sequence: CASSLSGTSVTGELFF.